Sequencing of this T cell receptor (beta chain) was carried out in a study of CD8+ T cells in alopecia areata. On the study more broadly: The protocol delivered tofacitinib for 6 to 18 months, then withdrew it for 6 months.

Treatment here: oral pan-JAK inhibitor, 5-10 mg twice daily. The CDR3 runs 15 residues. J lost 7 bases, V lost 2 bases, and 7 bases had no gene match. CDR1 and CDR2 from the germline V gene are MGHRA and YSYEKL. As the sequencing template, cDNA was produced by extracting RNA and reverse transcribing it. The repertoire was sequenced with immunoSEQ multiplex PCR; TCRdb's copy has only in-frame clones and lacks some. Among around 190,000 clones listed, approximately 61% were seen once. The clonotype was recovered from a human donor with alopecia areata. This material consisted of CD4+ T cells sorted from blood, taken at week 24, from a patient treated with tofacitinib. The chain couples TRBV4-1 to TRBJ2-4, with 8 bases matching TRBD1. As DNA, the CDR3 is TGCGCCAGCAGCCAACACAGGGGGAAGGAGAACATTCAGTACTTC. It codes for CASSQHRGKENIQYF.